This T cell receptor (beta chain) was identified in a study of cytomegalovirus exposure and HLA in healthy donors. General study results and limits: It was reportedly the case that the classifier diagnosed cytomegalovirus status with high specificity and sensitivity. Among the CMV-associated chains, three were confirmed in vitro as specific for CMV antigens. TCR clusters originating in the first cohort tended to co-occur in the approximately 130 validation repertoires, according to a later analysis. Rarity held for most TCR sequences, but there were some public TCRs that occurred in many donors.

Assay: immunoSEQ multiplex PCR; the TCRdb copy retains only in-frame clones and omits some. The table shows approximately 160,000 clones, with around four fifths occurring only once. Notes on this clone: The antigen remains undetermined.

Trimming cost V 5 bases and J 1 base, with 14 bases left between them. CDR3 length equals 15 residues. The germline CDR1 and CDR2 sequences are SGHTA and FQGTGA. The specimen sequenced was PBMCs. The sequence was collected from a man aged 25-45 years in good health and CMV-seropositive. The V and J genes are TRBV7-3 and TRBJ1-1, with TRBD1 as a possible D gene (6 bases). The CDR3 reads CASSLRQETNTEAFF. The DNA for the CDR3 is TGTGCCAGCAGCCTTCGACAGGAAACGAACACTGAAGCTTTCTTT.